The next 6 T cell receptor beta chains were all read from a single sample in a study of cytomegalovirus exposure and HLA in healthy donors. PCR was performed using 60 Vbeta and 13 Jbeta primers. The method was immunoSEQ multiplex PCR; TCRdb's version includes in-frame clones alone and lacks a portion of them. In the table there are some 94,000 clones, roughly 63% of which are singletons. Sequenced sample: PBMCs. The source of these receptors is a middle-aged man in good health and CMV-seronegative.

The sample holds a few counts of this clone. The chain uses TRBV5-6 and TRBJ1-5; 10 nucleotides agree with TRBD1. This CDR3 is 14 amino acids long. Per the germline V gene, CDR1 is SGHDT and CDR2 is YYEEEE. V shed 3 bases and J 8 bases; nucleotides not matched to a gene: 5. Here the CDR3 DNA reads TGTGCCAGCAGCTCGGGACAGGGGTGGGAGCCCCAGCATTTT. Protein product: CASSSGQGWEPQHF.

V and J are TRBV2 and TRBJ2-2; 11 bases align to TRBD2. This CDR3 region has 15 residues. Germline assignment: CDR1 SNHLY and CDR2 FYNNEI. V lost 8 bases and J lost 10; bases outside the gene matches: 12. The DNA of the CDR3 is TGTGCCAGCGGCACCGGGACTAGCGGTGCCGTGGAGCTGTTTTTT. Translated, it gives CASGTGTSGAVELFF.

The rearrangement joins TRBV20-1 to TRBJ1-1, with TRBD1 matching 7 bases. J lost 10 bases, V lost 6 bases, and 8 bases had no gene match. The CDR3 length is 11 residues. Germline CDR1 DFQATT, CDR2 SNEGSKA (reference sequence). Here the CDR3 DNA reads TGCAGTGCCCTTCTCAGGGGGGTAGCTTTCTTT. Its protein product is CSALLRGVAFF.

V is TRBV6-5 and J is TRBJ2-1; 10 bases are shared with TRBD1. The CDR3 is made up of 15 amino acids. Germline V lookup: CDR1 MNHEY, CDR2 SVGAGI. With 2 bases clipped from V and 9 bases from J, the junction kept 7 bases outside the gene matches. In DNA form, the CDR3 reads TGTGCCAGCAGTTACAGCGGGACAGGGGTGGGTGAGCAGTTCTTC. This encodes CASSYSGTGVGEQFF.

The chain links TRBV7-2 to TRBJ2-1; 8 bases agree with TRBD1. Germline CDR1 and CDR2: SGHTA and FQGNSA. This CDR3 has 15 amino acids. V gave up 5 bases and J gave up 3 bases; unmatched junction bases: 6. CDR3 DNA: TGTGCCAGCAGCACTCAGGGGGCGCTCTACAATGAGCAGTTCTTC. Translation: CASSTQGALYNEQFF.

J is TRBJ2-1 and V is TRBV5-6; 7 nucleotides match TRBD2. Trimming cost V 4 bases and J 8 bases; bases outside gene matches: 12. The CDR3 is 15 residues long. From germline, CDR1 is SGHDT and CDR2 YYEEEE. This CDR3 reads CASSPRDYFGYEQFF. CDR3 sequence (DNA): TGTGCCAGCAGCCCCCGGGACTACTTTGGCTATGAGCAGTTCTTC. Drawing the rest from reference TRBV5-6 and TRBJ2-1, the complete variable domain is DAGVTQSPTHLIKTRGQQVTLRCSPKSGHDTVSWYQQALGQGPQFIFQYYEEEERQRGNFPDRFSGHQFPNYSSELNVNALLLGDSALYLCASSPRDYFGYEQFFGPGTRLTVL.